This record covers a single TCR beta chain. Its antigen is currently unknown. The CDR3 is 16 amino acids. Germline V gives CDR1 SGDLS, CDR2 YYNGEE. The ends lost 3 bases at V and 5 bases at J; junction bases unmatched: 5. This sample is drawn from a study of T cell responses to AZD1222 COVID-19 vaccine. Study-level information: Researchers grouped second doses given at about 4 or about 12 weeks into one pool.

Study-level points and caveats: Vaccine-associated CD4 TCRs spanned spike, dominant at 160-218 and 743-854.

Only in-frame clones appear in the TCRdb table, and some are missing; sequencing was by immunoSEQ multiplex PCR. Of some 150,000 clones in the sample, roughly 91% were seen once. Sequenced here: peripheral blood, sampled on day 0 of AZD1222 vaccination. This clonotype originated in an adult in good health. This chain uses TRBV9 with TRBJ2-3; 14 bases agree with TRBD2. For the CDR3, the DNA is TGTGCCAGCAGCGGCGGACTAGCGGGGGGCCAAGATACGCAGTATTTT. As protein: CASSGGLAGGQDTQYF. The whole variable domain, remainder taken from reference TRBV9 and TRBJ2-3, is DSGVTQTPKHLITATGQRVTLRCSPRSGDLSVYWYQQSLDQGLQFLIQYYNGEERAKGNILERFSAQQFPDLHSELNLSSLELGDSALYFCASSGGLAGGQDTQYFGPGTRLTVL.